What follows are 32 T cell receptor beta chains derived from one specimen sequenced in a study of blood T cell repertoires in COVID-19. The data were produced by immunoSEQ multiplex PCR, yet TCRdb's version contains in-frame clones alone and is incomplete. The table includes over 150,000 clones, approximately 84% detected once. The sample consisted of PBMCs or T cells enriched from blood (not recorded which). All receptors come from a woman aged 45-60 years who had recovered from COVID-19.

This sequence joins TRBV7-3 and TRBJ2-1, with 14 bases identical to TRBD2. There are 16 residues in the CDR3. Germline lookup yields CDR1 SGHTA and CDR2 FQGTGA. J gave up 8 bases and V 3 bases, and 6 bases lay outside the gene matches. The CDR3 region is CASSFGAGLAGDEQFF. The DNA of the CDR3 is TGTGCCAGCAGCTTTGGTGCGGGACTAGCGGGAGATGAGCAGTTCTTC. Using reference TRBV7-3 and TRBJ2-1 for the parts outside the CDR3, the full variable domain is GAGVSQTPSNKVTEKGKYVELRCDPISGHTALYWYRQSLGQGPEFLIYFQGTGAADDSGLPNDRFFAVRPEGSVSTLKIQRTERGDSAVYLCASSFGAGLAGDEQFFGPGTRLTVL.

The chain recombines TRBV3-1 (or the pseudogene TRBV3-2) with TRBJ2-7; weak D call: TRBD2 (7 bases). From germline, CDR1 is LGHDT and CDR2 YNNKEL (reference sequence). V lost 4 bases, J lost 2 bases, and 30 bases lay in between. This CDR3 is built from 20 residues. CDR3: CASSPEGGSGRPRGTYEQYF. Here the CDR3 DNA reads TGTGCCAGCAGCCCGGAGGGGGGGAGCGGTCGGCCCCGGGGGACCTACGAGCAGTACTTC.

V is TRBV28 and J is TRBJ2-6, with TRBD1 as a possible D gene (6 bases). This CDR3 region has 18 residues. CDR1 and CDR2 from the germline V gene are MDHEN and SYDVKM. V dropped 2 bases and J dropped 0 bases, with 14 bases sitting between them. The CDR3 loop reads CASSLRGSHHSGANVLTF. As DNA, the CDR3 is TGTGCCAGCAGTTTAAGGGGGAGCCATCACTCTGGGGCCAACGTCCTGACTTTC.

The chain links TRBV7-2 to TRBJ2-3; TRBD2 aligns across 13 bases. This CDR3 has 16 amino acids. CDR1 is SGHTA and CDR2 is FQGNSA in the germline V gene. V lost 4 bases and J lost 3; bases outside the gene matches: 4. CDR3 in DNA: TGTGCCAGCAGCTCGGGACTAGCGGGATCAACAGATACGCAGTATTTT. Its protein product is CASSSGLAGSTDTQYF.

This clone came up a few times. The chain has TRBV5-4 and TRBJ2-7, with TRBD2 matching over 7 bases. This CDR3 is 15 amino acids long. J was trimmed by 2 bases and V by 4 bases; bases with no gene match: 9. CDR1 is SGHNT, CDR2 YYREEE, per germline (reference sequence). CDR3 sequence (DNA): TGTGCCAGCAGCCCGGGGGGTATAGGGCCCTACGAGCAGTACTTC. As protein: CASSPGGIGPYEQYF.

The V gene is TRBV3-1 (or the pseudogene TRBV3-2), the J gene TRBJ1-2, with a tentative D call TRBD1 (6 bases). The CDR3 is 14 amino acids. Germline CDR1 is LGHDT and CDR2 is YNNKEL (reference sequence). V was cut by 2 bases and J by 8 bases, with 15 bases left in between. This CDR3 is CASSQNGGAGGYTF. The CDR3 coding sequence is TGTGCCAGCAGCCAAAACGGGGGGGCAGGCGGCTACACCTTC.

This chain connects TRBV27 to TRBJ2-1, with 11 bases matching TRBD2. The CDR3 sequence is 13 residues long. With 7 bases clipped from V and 9 bases from J, the junction kept 5 bases outside the gene matches. The germline V gene encodes CDR1 MNHEY and CDR2 SMNVEV (reference sequence). DNA for the CDR3: TGTGCCAGCAACCGACTAGCGGGAATTGAGCAGTTCTTC. This codes for CASNRLAGIEQFF.

V and J are TRBV7-9 and TRBJ1-2; TRBD1 is a possible D gene (5 bases). The CDR3 has 14 residues. V lost 4 bases and J 4 bases, leaving 13 bases between the germline ends. The germline CDR1 and CDR2 sequences are SEHNR and FQNEAQ (reference sequence). CDR3 sequence (DNA): TGTGCCAGCAGCTCAGAGACAGAGAGCTATGGCTACACCTTC. Translating it yields CASSSETESYGYTF.

This rearrangement joins TRBV4-3 to TRBJ2-1; 10 bases are a match to TRBD2. Unmatched junction bases numbered 4, after V lost 1 base and J lost 4 bases. Germline values: CDR1 LGHNA, CDR2 YSLEER. This CDR3 has 16 residues. In DNA form, the CDR3 reads TGCGCCAGCAGCCAAGGTGGGACTAGCGAATACAATGAGCAGTTCTTC. Its translation is CASSQGGTSEYNEQFF.

A single count supports this clone. The rearrangement joins TRBV3-1 (or the pseudogene TRBV3-2) to TRBJ2-3; a weak D match, TRBD2 (5 bases). Germline values: CDR1 LGHDT, CDR2 YNNKEL (reference sequence). CDR3 length equals 16 residues. V was cut by 0 bases and J by 0 bases, with 10 bases left in between. The CDR3: CASSQDLGGSTDTQYF. The CDR3 DNA reads as TGTGCCAGCAGCCAAGATCTAGGCGGGAGCACAGATACGCAGTATTTT.

The V gene is TRBV25-1, the J gene TRBJ2-7; unclear D gene. Per the germline V gene, CDR1 is MGHDK and CDR2 is SYGVNS. The CDR3 length is 13 residues. Deletions cut 4 bases from V and 2 bases from J, with 9 bases between. CDR3 amino acids: CASSAFPTYEQYF. CDR3 in DNA: TGTGCCAGCAGTGCCTTCCCTACCTACGAGCAGTACTTC.

The rearrangement joins TRBV27 to TRBJ2-3; 12 bases are shared with TRBD2. The CDR3 covers 14 residues. Germline V lookup: CDR1 MNHEY, CDR2 SMNVEV (reference sequence). Unmatched junction bases numbered 5, after V lost 6 bases and J lost 7 bases. The CDR3 region is CASRPGLAGYTQYF. CDR3 nucleotides: TGTGCCAGCAGACCCGGACTAGCGGGATATACGCAGTATTTT.

The rearrangement uses TRBV30 and TRBJ1-2; 8 nucleotides match TRBD1. CDR3 size: 15 residues. After removal of 3 bases from V and 0 bases from J, the junction contained 6 bases not matched to a gene. Germline assignment: CDR1 GTSNPN and CDR2 SVGIG (reference sequence). The DNA for the CDR3 is TGTGCCTGGAGCCGGACAGGGACGGCTAACTATGGCTACACCTTC. It is translated as CAWSRTGTANYGYTF.

The chain employs TRBV6-5 and TRBJ1-1; D gene uncertain. V lost 6 bases and J 7 bases, leaving 18 bases between the germline ends. This CDR3 contains 14 residues. Looked up from germline, CDR1 is MNHEY and CDR2 is SVGAGI. CDR3 amino acids: CASREEAGNVEAFF. Written as DNA, the CDR3 is TGTGCCAGCAGAGAGGAGGCGGGGAATGTTGAAGCTTTCTTT.

This sequence joins TRBV2 and TRBJ1-5, with TRBD1 identical over 8 bases. Trimming took 7 bases from V and 1 from J; bases not matched to a gene: 3. Germline CDR1 reads SNHLY; CDR2 reads FYNNEI. The CDR3 sequence is 14 residues long. The CDR3 DNA follows: TGTGCCAGCACCCGGACAGGGAGCAATCAGCCCCAGCATTTT. It encodes CASTRTGSNQPQHF.

The V gene is TRBV29-1, the J gene TRBJ1-1; 8 bases map to TRBD1. After removal of 6 bases from V and 9 bases from J, the junction contained 9 bases not matched to a gene. This CDR3 has 12 residues. Germline CDR1 SQVTM, CDR2 ANQGSEA. In nucleotides, the CDR3 is TGCAGCGTGAGGACAGGGTGGGGGCAAGCTTTCTTT. Translated: CSVRTGWGQAFF. Full variable domain (remainder filled in from reference TRBV29-1 and TRBJ1-1): SAVISQKPSRDICQRGTSLTIQCQVDSQVTMMFWYRQQPGQSLTLIATANQGSEATYESGFVIDKFPISRPNLTFSTLTVSNMSPEDSSIYLCSVRTGWGQAFFGQGTRLTVV.

This chain uses TRBV6-5 with TRBJ1-2; no clear D. Trimming pared 6 bases from V and 4 bases from J, leaving 15 bases between. The CDR3 spans 14 residues. Per the germline V gene, CDR1 is MNHEY and CDR2 is SVGAGI. The CDR3 nucleotides read TGTGCCAGCAGGAAGGGAGGATCCGCCTATGGCTACACCTTC. It is translated as CASRKGGSAYGYTF.

The V call is TRBV24-1, the J call TRBJ2-3, with 9 bases lining up with TRBD2. Looked up from germline, CDR1 is KGHDR and CDR2 is SFDVKD. This CDR3 is built from 16 residues. V shed 3 bases and J 2 bases; nucleotides not matched to a gene: 5. CDR3 residues: CATSDPSGDLTDTQYF. CDR3 bases: TGTGCCACCAGTGATCCTAGCGGGGACCTCACAGATACGCAGTATTTT.

CDR3 sequence: CASSLLAGLYEQYF. The CDR3 bases are TGTGCCAGCAGTTTACTAGCGGGCTTATACGAGCAGTACTTC. The genes are TRBV27 and TRBJ2-7, with 8 bases lining up with TRBD2. The CDR3 loop spans 14 amino acids. Losses at the gene ends were 2 bases for V and 4 bases for J; bases not matched to a gene: 4. The germline CDR1 and CDR2 sequences are MNHEY and SMNVEV (reference sequence).

The chain is built from TRBV24-1 and TRBJ1-2; D perhaps matches TRBD1 (5 bases). The CDR3 consists of 14 residues. V was cut by 2 bases and J by 8 bases, with 14 bases left in between. Germline V gene lookup returns CDR1 KGHDR and CDR2 SFDVKD. CDR3 bases: TGTGCCACCAGTGATTGGGGGGACCCGCGGGGCTACACCTTC. Translated, it gives CATSDWGDPRGYTF.

This chain links TRBV25-1 with TRBJ2-3, with D possibly being TRBD2 (6 bases). Germline V gives CDR1 MGHDK, CDR2 SYGVNS. This CDR3 region has 13 residues. V was cut by 9 bases and J by 0 bases, with 10 bases left in between. CDR3 nucleotides: TGTGCCAGTCGGGAGTTGAGCACAGATACGCAGTATTTT. This codes for CASRELSTDTQYF.

The chain has TRBV5-4 and TRBJ2-7; 7 bases fit TRBD2. Germline loops: CDR1 SGHNT, CDR2 YYREEE (reference sequence). V dropped 0 bases and J dropped 2; count of bases not matched to a gene: 2. The CDR3 spans 14 residues. CDR3 in amino acids: CASSLAGTTYEQYF. As DNA, the CDR3 is TGTGCCAGCAGCTTGGCCGGGACTACCTACGAGCAGTACTTC.

This clone has more than one count but fewer than ten. The chain links TRBV7-2 to TRBJ2-1; TRBD1 is a possible D gene (5 bases). The CDR3 sequence is 15 residues long. V was clipped by 2 bases and J by 4 bases, with 12 bases between them. Germline CDR1 reads SGHTA; CDR2 reads FQGNSA. CDR3 sequence (DNA): TGTGCCAGCAGCTTAACGACAGCTCCTTACAATGAGCAGTTCTTC. Its protein product is CASSLTTAPYNEQFF.

The chain carries TRBV4-2 and TRBJ1-2; TRBD1 matches 7 bases. The CDR3 runs 14 residues. The germline CDR1 and CDR2 sequences are LGHNA and YNFKEQ. V gave up 3 bases and J gave up 4 bases; unmatched junction bases: 5. As DNA, the CDR3 is TGTGCCAGCAGCCAGGAGACAGGGCGCTATGGCTACACCTTC. It yields the protein CASSQETGRYGYTF.

The CDR3 region has the DNA TGTGCCAGCAGTTACTTGCGGCCCTCGAGCAATCAGCCCCAGCATTTT. Its protein is CASSYLRPSSNQPQHF. The V call is TRBV6-5, the J call TRBJ1-5; no clear D gene. This CDR3 is built from 16 residues. Germline V CDR1 and CDR2: MNHEY, SVGAGI. V shed 1 base and J shed 1 base, with 11 bases lying between them.

The chain employs TRBV28 and TRBJ1-2, with TRBD1 as a possible D gene (5 bases). CDR3 length: 13 amino acids. Looked up from germline, CDR1 is MDHEN and CDR2 is SYDVKM. Trimming removed 3 bases at V and 4 bases at J, with 9 bases between. CDR3 region: CASSFTGFYGYTF. Written as DNA, the CDR3 is TGTGCCAGCAGTTTTACAGGCTTCTATGGCTACACCTTC.

The rearrangement uses TRBV7-9 and TRBJ2-7, with D tentatively TRBD1 (6 bases). V shed 1 base and J shed 4 bases, with 17 bases lying between them. Germline-derived CDR1 and CDR2 are SEHNR and FQNEAQ (reference sequence). The CDR3 has 16 amino acids. CDR3 DNA sequence: TGTGCCAGCAGCTTAGGTGGGACGGTACAGGGATACGAGCAGTACTTC. As protein: CASSLGGTVQGYEQYF.

The chain is built from TRBV19 and TRBJ1-1; the D gene is possibly TRBD1 (5 bases). This CDR3 spans 14 amino acids. V was clipped by 8 bases and J by 1 base, with 14 bases between them. Germline V gene data show CDR1 as LNHDA and CDR2 as SQIVND (reference sequence). The CDR3 protein is CASYSGWWNTEAFF. For the CDR3, the DNA is TGTGCCAGTTATTCAGGGTGGTGGAACACTGAAGCTTTCTTT.

The table lists this clone with a count of one. The same CDR3 can be traced to other DNA sequences in this sample. The rearrangement links TRBV11-2 to TRBJ2-7; 7 nucleotides align to TRBD1. The CDR3 sequence is 12 residues long. Germline CDR1 is SGHAT and CDR2 is FQNNGV. V was pared by 5 bases and J by 4 bases, with 2 bases of the junction left unmatched. The CDR3: CASSRQGYEQYF. Here the CDR3 DNA reads TGTGCCAGCAGCCGACAGGGATACGAGCAGTACTTC.

The rearrangement joins TRBV4-3 to TRBJ1-6; 9 bases match TRBD1. The germline V gene has CDR1 LGHNA and CDR2 YSLEER. The CDR3 consists of 15 residues. Trimming took 4 bases from V and 8 from J; bases not matched to a gene: 6. The CDR3 DNA reads TGCGCCAGCAGCCTACTGACAGGGGGAGATTCACCCCTCCACTTT. This translates into CASSLLTGGDSPLHF.

The CDR3 sequence is CATSRERRSNYEQYF. CDR3 in DNA: TGTGCCACCAGCAGGGAGCGGCGGTCGAACTACGAGCAGTACTTC. The genes are TRBV15 and TRBJ2-7, with a weak D call TRBD2 (5 bases). The CDR3 spans 15 residues. The V gene lost 3 bases and the J gene lost 3 bases, with 15 bases spanning the gap. Germline V gene lookup returns CDR1 LNHNV and CDR2 YYDKDF (reference sequence).

The rearrangement joins TRBV6-5 to TRBJ2-7; 9 bases are a match to TRBD1. Germline values: CDR1 MNHEY, CDR2 SVGAGI. Trimming cost V 6 bases and J 0 bases; bases outside gene matches: 6. This CDR3 has 15 residues. Here the CDR3 DNA reads TGTGCCAGCAGACCCGGGACAGGGAGCTCCTACGAGCAGTACTTC. This gives the protein CASRPGTGSSYEQYF.